This T cell receptor beta chain was identified in a study of T cell responses to AZD1222 COVID-19 vaccine. Sequencing was performed with immunoSEQ multiplex PCR; in TCRdb, only in-frame clones are kept and a portion is missing. The repertoire holds some 110,000 clones, with around 88% as singletons. The sample consisted of peripheral blood, taken 28 days after the second AZD1222 dose. This TCR was recovered from an adult who received the AZD1222 COVID-19 vaccine.

The DNA for the CDR3 is TGTGCCAGCAGCGTAGCCTCCCAAGGGGATGGCTACACCTTC. Translation: CASSVASQGDGYTF. The chain uses TRBV9 and TRBJ1-2; possible D gene TRBD1, 5 bases. CDR1 and CDR2 (germline): SGDLS, YYNGEE. V lost 0 bases to trimming and J lost 6 bases, with 12 bases between them. CDR3 size: 14 residues.